This TCR beta chain is drawn from a study of blood T cell repertoires in COVID-19. Study at large: The origin of the acute and convalescent COVID-19 samples was the United States, Italy and Spain.

Germline V gene data show CDR1 as KGHDR and CDR2 as SFDVKD. CDR3 size: 15 residues. V was clipped by 4 bases and J by 7 bases; unmatched bases: 9. TCRdb's table, derived via immunoSEQ multiplex PCR, lists solely in-frame clones and lacks some. The data hold approximately 180,000 clones, with 88% observed a single time. The receptor was isolated from a man aged 35 to 55 with active or convalescent COVID-19. Sequencing used peripheral blood. The genes are TRBV24-1 and TRBJ1-2, with 9 bases fitting TRBD1. The CDR3 spells CATSDSDRGAVGYTF. The CDR3 nucleotides are TGTGCCACCAGTGACTCCGACAGGGGGGCGGTTGGCTACACCTTC.